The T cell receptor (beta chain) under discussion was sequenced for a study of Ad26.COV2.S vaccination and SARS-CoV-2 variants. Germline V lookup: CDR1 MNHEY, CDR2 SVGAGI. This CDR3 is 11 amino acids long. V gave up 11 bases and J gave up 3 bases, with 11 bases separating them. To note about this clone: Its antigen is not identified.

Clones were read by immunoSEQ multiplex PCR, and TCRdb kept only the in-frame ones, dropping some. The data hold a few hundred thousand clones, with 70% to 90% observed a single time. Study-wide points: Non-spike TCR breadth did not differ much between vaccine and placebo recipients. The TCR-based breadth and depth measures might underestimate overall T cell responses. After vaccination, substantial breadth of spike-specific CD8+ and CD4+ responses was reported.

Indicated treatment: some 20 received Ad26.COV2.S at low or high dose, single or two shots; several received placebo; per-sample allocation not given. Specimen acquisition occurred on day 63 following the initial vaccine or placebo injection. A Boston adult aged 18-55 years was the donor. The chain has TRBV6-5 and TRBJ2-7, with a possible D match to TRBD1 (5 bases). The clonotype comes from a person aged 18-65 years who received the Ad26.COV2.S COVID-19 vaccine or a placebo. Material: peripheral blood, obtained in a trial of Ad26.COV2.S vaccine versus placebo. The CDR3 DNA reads TGTGCCGGGCGGACAAACTACGAGCAGTACTTC. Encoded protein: CAGRTNYEQYF.